A single sample is the source of the 20 T cell receptor beta chains below, sequenced in a study of HIV-infected patients and healthy controls. About 550 ng RNA was reverse transcribed with alpha and beta constant-region primers. Alpha and beta chain libraries were made separately by chain-specific third strand synthesis with multiplexing indices. From the 5' RACE reads, TCRdb called clonotypes with MiXCR, one entry per CDR3 protein. The sample has 9,000 to 9,500 distinct CDR3 sequences, under 6% seen once. No cell fractionation was done, so the repertoire covers all unsorted peripheral blood T cells. Source material: blood. These receptors originate from an adult in good health.

The chain employs TRBV12-3 or TRBV12-4 and TRBJ1-2, with D maybe TRBD1 (5 bases). Trimming took 6 bases from V and 8 from J, leaving 16 bases between them. CDR3 length: 13 residues. The CDR3 sequence is CASSLAQARGYTF. CDR3 nucleotides: TGTGCCAGCAGCCTTGCACAGGCTCGAGGCTACACCTTC.

This clonotype rates as medium-sized. The rearrangement uses TRBV6-2 or TRBV6-3 and TRBJ2-1; the D gene is possibly TRBD2 (6 bases). Per the germline V gene, CDR1 is MNHEY and CDR2 is SVGEGT. The CDR3 loop spans 14 amino acids. V lost 5 bases and J 4 bases, leaving 12 bases between the germline ends. The CDR3 spells CASSDRDLYNEQFF. Here the CDR3 DNA reads TGTGCCAGCAGTGACCGGGACTTATACAATGAGCAGTTCTTC.

By sample fraction, this clonotype is medium-sized (0.01 to 0.1%). The chain combines TRBV6-6 with TRBJ1-4; D may be TRBD1 (5 bases). This CDR3 region has 17 residues. The ends were cut back, 0 bases at V and 8 bases at J, with 19 bases in the middle. Germline V gene sequence: CDR1 MNHNY, CDR2 SVGAGI (reference sequence). The CDR3 coding sequence is TGTGCCAGCAGTTACTCCTCGGGGGGGGGTACGGAGGAAAAACTGTTTTTT. Encoded protein: CASSYSSGGGTEEKLFF.

The table lists this clonotype with many counts. V is TRBV19 and J is TRBJ2-3; the D gene is possibly TRBD2 (6 bases). The germline CDR1 and CDR2 sequences are LNHDA and SQIVND (reference sequence). Trimming took off 5 bases at V and 2 bases at J, with 11 bases between the two ends. The CDR3 contains 14 residues. CDR3 amino acids: CASSAGLLTDTQYF. The DNA for the CDR3 is TGTGCCAGTAGTGCCGGACTACTCACAGATACGCAGTATTTT.

The rearrangement uses TRBV20-1 and TRBJ1-2; a weak D match, TRBD1 (5 bases). The V gene's germline CDR1 is DFQATT and CDR2 SNEGSKA (reference sequence). The CDR3 totals 12 residues. Trimming left V 0 bases short and J 4 bases short, with 6 bases between. The chain's CDR3 is CSAREGVYGYTF. The CDR3 nucleotides are TGCAGTGCTAGAGAAGGGGTCTATGGCTACACCTTC.

This clonotype was seen many times. This chain connects TRBV28 to TRBJ2-7, with 11 nucleotides matching TRBD1. There are 16 residues in the CDR3. The V gene's germline CDR1 is MDHEN and CDR2 SYDVKM. V dropped 5 bases and J dropped 1; count of bases not matched to a gene: 7. The CDR3 loop is CASSLTGQGASYEQYF. For the CDR3, the DNA is TGTGCCAGCAGTCTTACCGGACAGGGGGCTTCCTACGAGCAGTACTTC.

This clonotype was detected many times. The chain couples TRBV6-2 or TRBV6-3 to TRBJ2-5; 10 bases match TRBD2. The CDR3 spans 15 residues. V was clipped by 6 bases and J by 0 bases; unmatched bases: 4. Germline V gene sequence: CDR1 MNHEY, CDR2 SVGEGT. In nucleotides, the CDR3 is TGTGCCAGCAGCGGACTAGCGGAGAACCAAGAGACCCAGTACTTC. It yields the protein CASSGLAENQETQYF.

This clonotype has ten or more counts. V usage is TRBV7-2 and J usage is TRBJ1-5; the D is unclear. Per the germline V gene, CDR1 is SGHTA and CDR2 is FQGNSA. The V and J ends lost 1 base and 6 bases respectively, with 4 bases between them. The CDR3 is 12 amino acids. The CDR3 coding sequence is TGTGCCAGCAGCTTAGGAGGTCAGCCCCAGCATTTT. This sequence encodes CASSLGGQPQHF.

This clonotype came up many times. The chain recombines TRBV7-9 with TRBJ2-1; TRBD1 might be the D (5 bases). Germline V CDR1 and CDR2: SEHNR, FQNEAQ (reference sequence). The CDR3 is 16 residues long. V was trimmed by 1 base and J by 4 bases, leaving 14 bases between them. CDR3 sequence (DNA): TGTGCCAGCAGCTTAGGAGCAGGGTGGGATTACAATGAGCAGTTCTTC. Amino acid sequence: CASSLGAGWDYNEQFF.

The table lists this clonotype with many counts. The V gene is TRBV28, the J gene TRBJ2-7; 10 bases agree with TRBD1. The CDR3 runs to 18 residues. The V and J ends lost 3 bases and 3 bases, in that order; junction bases with no gene match: 14. The germline V gene has CDR1 MDHEN and CDR2 SYDVKM. CDR3 amino acids: CASSLLLYRDRGIYEQYF. The CDR3 DNA reads as TGTGCCAGCAGTTTGCTTTTATACCGGGACAGGGGAATCTACGAGCAGTACTTC.

This clonotype is medium-sized. The chain is built from TRBV10-1 and TRBJ1-6, with D unclear. V was trimmed by 0 bases and J by 13 bases, leaving 10 bases between them. The germline V gene has CDR1 WNHNN and CDR2 SYGVQD (reference sequence). CDR3 size: 13 residues. CDR3 sequence: CASSESRTDPLHF. The DNA for the CDR3 is TGCGCCAGCAGTGAGTCCCGCACAGATCCCCTCCACTTT.

This clonotype was recorded many times. The chain recombines TRBV6-5 with TRBJ1-3; possibly TRBD1 for D (6 bases). This CDR3 contains 14 residues. Germline-derived CDR1 and CDR2 are MNHEY and SVGAGI. V was pared by 6 bases and J by 2 bases, with 11 bases between. CDR3 in DNA: TGTGCCAGCAGCCCAGCAGGGGCTGGAAACACCATATATTTT. It specifies CASSPAGAGNTIYF.

In its sample, this clonotype was seen many times. The chain uses TRBV14 and TRBJ2-1; no reliable D call. V was trimmed by 1 base and J by 0 bases, leaving 10 bases between them. This CDR3 has 16 residues. Germline assignment: CDR1 SGHDN and CDR2 FVKESK. In nucleotides, the CDR3 is TGTGCCAGCAGCCAAGGCTCGGTAAGCTCCTACAATGAGCAGTTCTTC. Amino acid sequence: CASSQGSVSSYNEQFF. Based on the CDR3 plus reference TRBV14 and TRBJ2-1, the full variable domain is EAGVTQFPSHSVIEKGQTVTLRCDPISGHDNLYWYRRVMGKEIKFLLHFVKESKQDESGMPNNRFLAERTGGTYSTLKVQPAELEDSGVYFCASSQGSVSSYNEQFFGPGTRLTVL.

The V gene is TRBV2, the J gene TRBJ1-1; D perhaps matches TRBD1 (5 bases). The germline gives CDR1 SNHLY, CDR2 FYNNEI. V lost 10 bases and J 2 bases, leaving 14 bases between the germline ends. The CDR3 has 13 residues. CDR3 residues: CAKQDGLNTEAFF. Written as DNA, the CDR3 is TGTGCCAAACAGGACGGACTCAACACTGAAGCTTTCTTT.

This clonotype is labeled medium-sized. In nucleotides, the CDR3 is TGTGCCAGCTTGCCGACCCGGGGGACAGACATCTACAATGAGCAGTTCTTC. Translated, it gives CASLPTRGTDIYNEQFF. The chain is built from TRBV6-2 or TRBV6-3 and TRBJ2-1; a weak D match, TRBD1 (7 bases). This CDR3 is built from 17 residues. The V and J ends lost 8 bases and 3 bases respectively, with 23 bases between them. Germline V gene lookup returns CDR1 MNHEY and CDR2 SVGEGT.

This clonotype is labeled medium-sized. The rearrangement joins TRBV5-1 to TRBJ1-1; the D is unclear. The CDR3 consists of 15 residues. The V gene's germline CDR1 is SGHRS and CDR2 YFSETQ. The ends were cut back, 4 bases at V and 0 bases at J, with 13 bases in the middle. As DNA, the CDR3 is TGCGCCAGCAGCATAGGACTGAACATGAACACTGAAGCTTTCTTT. It specifies CASSIGLNMNTEAFF. Full variable domain (missing parts from reference TRBV5-1 and TRBJ1-1): KAGVTQTPRYLIKTRGQQVTLSCSPISGHRSVSWYQQTPGQGLQFLFEYFSETQRNKGNFPGRFSGRQFSNSRSEMNVSTLELGDSALYLCASSIGLNMNTEAFFGQGTRLTVV.

This clonotype counts as medium-sized. The CDR3 reads CAIQGGGNQPQHF. CDR3 DNA sequence: TGTGCCATCCAGGGGGGTGGCAATCAGCCCCAGCATTTT. The genes are TRBV6-6 and TRBJ1-5, with 7 bases identical to TRBD1. Germline trimming cut 10 bases from V and 2 bases from J; bases unmatched to any gene: 5. Germline V gene data show CDR1 as MNHNY and CDR2 as SVGAGI (reference sequence). CDR3 length: 13 amino acids.

By frequency in the sample, this clonotype is medium-sized (0.01 to 0.1%). The chain is built from TRBV10-3 and TRBJ1-2; tentatively, D is TRBD1 (5 bases). CDR1 is ENHRY and CDR2 is SYGVKD in the germline V gene. Deletions cut 0 bases from V and 8 bases from J, with 10 bases between. The CDR3 consists of 13 residues. The chain's CDR3 is CAISESRDSGYTF. The CDR3 DNA reads TGTGCCATCAGTGAGTCCAGGGATAGCGGCTACACCTTC.

This clonotype is medium-sized within its sample. As DNA, the CDR3 is TGTGCCAGCAGTTACCCGGGACTAGCGGGGCCATACGAGCAGTACTTC. This codes for CASSYPGLAGPYEQYF. The chain uses TRBV6-6 and TRBJ2-7; 13 bases are a match to TRBD2. This CDR3 contains 16 residues. The germline CDR1 and CDR2 sequences are MNHNY and SVGAGI (reference sequence). The V segment lost 2 bases and the J segment 4 bases; nucleotides outside the gene matches: 5.

The sample holds many counts of this clonotype. V is TRBV13 and J is TRBJ2-7; D is unresolved. The V gene's germline CDR1 is PRHDT and CDR2 FYEKMQ (reference sequence). CDR3 length equals 14 residues. V lost 1 base and J lost 0, with 7 bases in between. For the CDR3, the DNA is TGTGCCAGCAGCTTAGACGGTTTCTCCTACGAGCAGTACTTC. Its protein product is CASSLDGFSYEQYF. Looking up the rest from reference TRBV13 and TRBJ2-7 gives the full variable domain: AAGVIQSPRHLIKEKRETATLKCYPIPRHDTVYWYQQGPGQDPQFLISFYEKMQSDKGSIPDRFSAQQFSDYHSELNMSSLELGDSALYFCASSLDGFSYEQYFGPGTRLTVT.